The 20 T cell receptor beta chains given below trace back to one sample, sequenced in a study of blood T cell repertoires in COVID-19. Profiling relied on immunoSEQ multiplex PCR, and the TCRdb table lists in-frame clones only, not all of them. The sample has over 60,000 clones; about 81% are singletons. The sample was peripheral blood. All receptors come from a human donor in a cohort sampled during active COVID-19.

J is TRBJ1-1 and V is TRBV30, with 9 bases fitting TRBD1. J lost 4 bases, V lost 4 bases, and 4 bases had no gene match. CDR3 length equals 13 residues. From germline, CDR1 is GTSNPN and CDR2 SVGIG (reference sequence). The CDR3 region is CAWKGQGFTEAFF. DNA of the CDR3: TGTGCCTGGAAGGGACAGGGCTTCACTGAAGCTTTCTTT.

The rearrangement joins TRBV18 to TRBJ2-7; perhaps TRBD1 as D (6 bases). Trimming took 3 bases from V and 1 from J, leaving 10 bases between them. The CDR3 has 14 residues. Germline V gives CDR1 KGHSH, CDR2 LQKENI. CDR3 bases: TGTGCCAGCTCACCGTGGGGGCAGTCCTACGAGCAGTACTTC. Translation gives CASSPWGQSYEQYF.

J is TRBJ1-2 and V is TRBV9; D is possibly TRBD1 (5 bases). The CDR3 consists of 11 residues. Germline CDR1 is SGDLS and CDR2 is YYNGEE. V was pared by 5 bases and J by 4 bases, with 6 bases between. The CDR3 coding sequence is TGTGCCAGCAGGGACATCTATGGCTACACCTTC. Residues: CASRDIYGYTF.

The rearrangement links TRBV30 to TRBJ1-2; 7 nucleotides agree with TRBD1. Looked up from germline, CDR1 is GTSNPN and CDR2 is SVGIG (reference sequence). The J segment lost 6 bases and the V segment lost 4 bases, leaving 2 bases of the junction unmatched. CDR3 size: 11 residues. The CDR3 protein is CAWNRGDGYTF. The DNA of the CDR3 is TGTGCCTGGAACAGGGGCGATGGCTACACCTTC.

The chain employs TRBV12-2 and TRBJ2-7; the DNA was not used to check the table's D call, TRBD1. TRBV12-2 corresponds to a pseudogene. The CDR3 is made up of 15 amino acids. CDR3 loop: CASRSPGQTSYEQYF. As DNA, the CDR3 is TGTGCAAGTCGCTCGCCGGGACAGACCTCCTACGAGCAGTACTTC.

The chain carries TRBV14 and TRBJ2-5; weak D call: TRBD2 (5 bases). The germline gives CDR1 SGHDN, CDR2 FVKESK. The CDR3 spans 14 residues. Trimming stripped 0 bases from V and 5 bases from J, with 10 bases between. CDR3 sequence reads: CASSQEEAEETQYF. DNA of the CDR3: TGTGCCAGCAGCCAAGAGGAAGCGGAGGAGACCCAGTACTTC.

This clone was counted between two and nine times. CDR3 DNA sequence: TGCGCCAGCACCCCAACTAGCGGGAGTGGGACCGGGGAGCTGTTTTTT. Amino acid sequence: CASTPTSGSGTGELFF. The J gene is TRBJ2-2, the V gene TRBV5-1; 11 bases line up with TRBD2. The V and J ends lost 6 bases and 5 bases, in that order; junction bases with no gene match: 9. Germline values: CDR1 SGHRS, CDR2 YFSETQ. This CDR3 has 16 residues. The entire variable domain, with the rest obtained from reference TRBV5-1 and TRBJ2-2, is as follows: KAGVTQTPRYLIKTRGQQVTLSCSPISGHRSVSWYQQTPGQGLQFLFEYFSETQRNKGNFPGRFSGRQFSNSRSEMNVSTLELGDSALYLCASTPTSGSGTGELFFGEGSRLTVL.

This chain links TRBV30 with TRBJ2-1; 11 nucleotides align to TRBD2. The J segment lost 10 bases and the V segment lost 4 bases, leaving 12 bases of the junction unmatched. The CDR3 spans 15 residues. Germline V gene lookup returns CDR1 GTSNPN and CDR2 SVGIG (reference sequence). The CDR3 spells CAWTPYSGRASEQFF. The DNA for the CDR3 is TGTGCCTGGACCCCTTATAGCGGGAGGGCGTCCGAGCAGTTCTTC. The whole variable domain, remainder taken from reference TRBV30 and TRBJ2-1, is SQTIHQWPATLVQPVGSPLSLECTVEGTSNPNLYWYRQAAGRGLQLLFYSVGIGQISSEVPQNLSASRPQDRQFILSSKKLLLSDSGFYLCAWTPYSGRASEQFFGPGTRLTVL.

The chain carries TRBV28 and TRBJ1-1, with 7 bases lining up with TRBD1. The CDR3 spans 15 residues. Germline values: CDR1 MDHEN, CDR2 SYDVKM. J was trimmed by 6 bases and V by 5 bases; bases with no gene match: 12. CDR3 region: CASSPGSTGTPEAFF. CDR3 coding DNA: TGTGCCAGCAGTCCGGGATCGACAGGGACTCCTGAAGCTTTCTTT.

The J gene is TRBJ2-1, the V gene TRBV28; tentative D call: TRBD2 (6 bases). Trimming pared 5 bases from V and 0 bases from J, leaving 11 bases between. Germline CDR1 MDHEN, CDR2 SYDVKM. The CDR3 loop spans 15 amino acids. The DNA of the CDR3 is TGTGCCAGCAGTCCTGACGGGAGCTCCTACAATGAGCAGTTCTTC. Its translation: CASSPDGSSYNEQFF.

The V and J genes are TRBV5-1 and TRBJ2-1, with no clear D. The ends were cut back, 2 bases at V and 9 bases at J, with 6 bases in the middle. The CDR3 has 11 residues. CDR1 is SGHRS and CDR2 is YFSETQ in the germline V gene. CDR3 in DNA: TGCGCCAGCAGCTTTGGAGTTGAGCAGTTCTTC. Its protein is CASSFGVEQFF.

The rearrangement uses TRBV30 and TRBJ1-1; 7 bases are shared with TRBD1. J was trimmed by 0 bases and V by 5 bases; bases with no gene match: 6. CDR3 length: 14 amino acids. Germline V gives CDR1 GTSNPN, CDR2 SVGIG (reference sequence). The CDR3 is CAWVNRGMNTEAFF. CDR3 sequence (DNA): TGTGCCTGGGTAAACAGGGGAATGAACACTGAAGCTTTCTTT.

The gene calls are TRBV7-9 and TRBJ2-6, with 12 nucleotides matching TRBD2. With V trimmed by 4 bases and J by 0 bases, 4 bases remained unmatched. The CDR3 is 18 amino acids. Germline assignment: CDR1 SEHNR and CDR2 FQNEAQ (reference sequence). The CDR3 reads CASSSGTSGYSGANVLTF. In nucleotides, the CDR3 is TGTGCCAGCAGCTCTGGGACTAGCGGGTACTCTGGGGCCAACGTCCTGACTTTC.

The chain carries TRBV5-6 and TRBJ2-5, with D possibly matching TRBD1 (6 bases). Germline V gene sequence: CDR1 SGHDT, CDR2 YYEEEE. V was clipped by 4 bases and J by 3 bases, with 13 bases between them. This CDR3 is built from 14 residues. The CDR3 is CASSAIWDKETQYF. The CDR3 DNA is TGTGCCAGCAGCGCCATTTGGGACAAAGAGACCCAGTACTTC. The whole variable domain, filled in from reference TRBV5-6 and TRBJ2-5, reads DAGVTQSPTHLIKTRGQQVTLRCSPKSGHDTVSWYQQALGQGPQFIFQYYEEEERQRGNFPDRFSGHQFPNYSSELNVNALLLGDSALYLCASSAIWDKETQYFGPGTRLLVL.

The chain carries TRBV28 and TRBJ1-2; D is unclear. This CDR3 is 14 amino acids long. The germline V and J ends were trimmed by 7 bases and 4 bases, with 16 bases remaining between them. Germline loops: CDR1 MDHEN, CDR2 SYDVKM. CDR3 in DNA: TGTGCCAGCACCCTCCCCGGGAGGGCCTATGGCTACACCTTC. Translation: CASTLPGRAYGYTF.

The genes are TRBV6-5 and TRBJ1-4; 11 nucleotides line up with TRBD1. Germline V gives CDR1 MNHEY, CDR2 SVGAGI. After removal of 0 bases from V and 8 bases from J, the junction contained 2 bases not matched to a gene. The CDR3 has 15 residues. CDR3 protein: CASSYSWTGGEKLFF. Here the CDR3 DNA reads TGTGCCAGCAGTTACTCGTGGACAGGGGGCGAAAAACTGTTTTTT.

The chain combines TRBV24-1 with TRBJ1-4; TRBD1 agrees at 7 bases. V shed 4 bases, J shed 8 bases, and the junction held 15 bases outside the gene matches. The CDR3 is 17 residues long. Germline V gene data show CDR1 as KGHDR and CDR2 as SFDVKD. The CDR3 spells CATSEGWGQPNQEKLFF. CDR3 DNA: TGTGCCACCAGTGAAGGGTGGGGACAGCCGAATCAAGAAAAACTGTTTTTT.

V and J are TRBV6-2 or TRBV6-3 and TRBJ2-5; tentative D call: TRBD1 (5 bases). Germline CDR1 and CDR2: MNHEY and SVGEGT. The germline V and J ends were trimmed by 2 bases and 1 base, with 14 bases remaining between them. The CDR3 is made up of 16 amino acids. The CDR3 coding sequence is TGTGCCAGCAGTTACGGGCAGGGCACGGTCCAAGAGACCCAGTACTTC. This sequence encodes CASSYGQGTVQETQYF.

This clone was detected only once. The rearrangement uses TRBV5-5 and TRBJ2-1; 11 nucleotides line up with TRBD2. This CDR3 comprises 19 residues. With V trimmed by 5 bases and J by 7 bases, 20 bases remained unmatched. From germline, CDR1 is SGHKS and CDR2 YYEKEE (reference sequence). As DNA, the CDR3 is TGTGCCAGCAGGTACGGACAGTTAATTTCGACTAGCGGGACAAATGAGCAGTTCTTC. Protein product: CASRYGQLISTSGTNEQFF.

This sequence joins TRBV2 and TRBJ2-2; 7 nucleotides match TRBD1. The V segment lost 5 bases and the J segment 3 bases; nucleotides outside the gene matches: 6. Germline CDR1 is SNHLY and CDR2 is FYNNEI. The CDR3 totals 15 residues. Here the CDR3 DNA reads TGTGCCAGCAGTCGACAGGGATTCGACACCGGGGAGCTGTTTTTT. This sequence encodes CASSRQGFDTGELFF.